Below are 22 T cell receptor beta chains sequenced from a single sample in a study of blood T cells in healthy people across ages. A J-beta primer mix and a sample-barcoded 5' primer were used in a second PCR of about 7 to 11 cycles. In TCRdb, the 5' RACE reads were re-called with MiXCR into one record per CDR3 protein. Here the sample spans about 2 million distinct CDR3 sequences, 40% to 55% being singletons. Material: blood. The receptors come from a woman in her 40s in good health.

V and J are TRBV29-1 and TRBJ2-1, with D possibly TRBD1 on 6 matching bases. Trimming removed 5 bases from V and 3 bases from J, with 17 bases in between. The CDR3 is made up of 15 amino acids. The germline gives CDR1 SQVTM, CDR2 ANQGSEA. CDR3 amino acids: CSVTERQGHYNEQFF. The CDR3 DNA follows: TGCAGCGTTACCGAGAGGCAGGGGCACTACAATGAGCAGTTCTTC.

V and J are TRBV7-9 and TRBJ2-3; 8 bases are a match to TRBD1. Germline trimming cut 5 bases from V and 2 bases from J; bases unmatched to any gene: 9. The CDR3 runs 16 residues. From germline, CDR1 is SEHNR and CDR2 FQNEAQ (reference sequence). CDR3 region: CASSPTGTGLTDTQYF. The CDR3 DNA follows: TGTGCCAGCAGCCCCACCGGGACAGGACTCACAGATACGCAGTATTTT.

The chain links TRBV27 to TRBJ2-3, with TRBD1 as a possible D gene (7 bases). This CDR3 region has 15 residues. Trimming shortened V by 6 bases and J by 7 bases, and 20 bases separated the two germline ends. In germline, CDR1 is MNHEY, CDR2 SMNVEV (reference sequence). In DNA, the CDR3 is TGTGCCAGCAGCCAGGGCAGGGGGGCGGGTTATACGCAGTATTTT. Protein: CASSQGRGAGYTQYF.

The chain uses TRBV7-2 and TRBJ2-1; 9 bases map to TRBD2. Germline V gives CDR1 SGHTA, CDR2 FQGNSA. The CDR3 has 16 amino acids. V lost 5 bases to trimming and J lost 2 bases; unmatched junction nucleotides: 7. The DNA for the CDR3 is TGTGCCAGCAGCCAAAGGCTAGCGGGGCCCTACAATGAGCAGTTCTTC. Translated, it gives CASSQRLAGPYNEQFF.

With regard to this clonotype: One junction end disagrees with the germline gene, perhaps due to a read error. V usage is TRBV29-1 and J usage is TRBJ2-5; 8 nucleotides align to TRBD2. Germline V gene lookup returns CDR1 SQVTM and CDR2 ANQGSEA. CDR3 length equals 13 residues. CDR3 sequence: CSVEAGARETQYF. The CDR3 region has the DNA TGCAGCGTGGAAGCGGGGGCCCGGGAGACCCAGTACTTC.

J is TRBJ1-2 and V is TRBV28; D call uncertain. Germline V gives CDR1 MDHEN, CDR2 SYDVKM. V was shortened by 2 bases and J by 8 bases, with 12 bases between the two germline ends. This CDR3 contains 13 residues. The CDR3 region is CASSLNRIGGYTF. Written as DNA, the CDR3 is TGTGCCAGCAGTTTAAACAGAATCGGGGGCTACACCTTC.

The V and J genes are TRBV6-2 or TRBV6-3 and TRBJ2-1; 8 nucleotides align to TRBD2. Trimming at V came to 7 bases and at J to 7 bases, leaving 15 bases not matched to a gene. The CDR3 length is 16 residues. Germline loops: CDR1 MNHEY, CDR2 SVGEGT. The CDR3: CASTPLGASGRNEQFF. In DNA form, the CDR3 reads TGTGCCAGCACCCCACTCGGGGCTAGCGGGCGGAATGAGCAGTTCTTC.

This clonotype was seen only a few times. This chain connects TRBV20-1 to TRBJ2-7; D uncertain. The length of the CDR3 is 12 residues. Germline values: CDR1 DFQATT, CDR2 SNEGSKA (reference sequence). V was clipped by 6 bases and J by 2 bases, with 11 bases between them. The CDR3 sequence: CSADPGTYEQYF. CDR3 bases: TGCAGTGCCGATCCAGGAACCTACGAGCAGTACTTC.

The CDR3 here is CASSTVTGVDYERYF. The DNA of the CDR3 is TGTGCCAGCAGCACGGTTACGGGGGTGGACTACGAGCGGTACTTC. V and J are TRBV27 and TRBJ2-5; TRBD2 might be the D (6 bases). V was pared by 6 bases and J by 13 bases, with 27 bases between. Germline loops: CDR1 MNHEY, CDR2 SMNVEV (reference sequence). The CDR3 has 15 amino acids.

This clonotype was observed a few times. The rearrangement links TRBV2 to TRBJ1-2, with a possible D match to TRBD1 (5 bases). The length of the CDR3 is 14 residues. The V and J ends lost 3 bases and 4 bases respectively, with 12 bases between them. Germline loops: CDR1 SNHLY, CDR2 FYNNEI. The CDR3 reads CASSEARESYGYTF. Here the CDR3 DNA reads TGTGCCAGCAGTGAGGCCAGGGAAAGCTATGGCTACACCTTC.

This clonotype was seen more than once but under ten times. The genes are TRBV28 and TRBJ2-7, with 7 bases aligning to TRBD1. V gave up 3 bases and J gave up 0 bases; unmatched junction bases: 5. Germline V gene data show CDR1 as MDHEN and CDR2 as SYDVKM. The CDR3 has 15 amino acids. The CDR3 DNA sequence: TGTGCCAGCAGTTTCTCGGGACAGATCTCCTACGAGCAGTACTTC. This sequence encodes CASSFSGQISYEQYF.

The chain has TRBV7-3 and TRBJ1-5; D gene ambiguous. Germline V gene sequence: CDR1 SGHTA, CDR2 FQGTGA. V lost 0 bases and J lost 6, with 12 bases in between. The CDR3 is made up of 15 amino acids. CDR3 residues: CASSLTPGLGQPQHF. The CDR3 DNA is TGTGCCAGCAGCTTAACCCCCGGCTTGGGTCAGCCCCAGCATTTT.

This clonotype was seen a handful of times. The chain carries TRBV12-3 or TRBV12-4 and TRBJ2-1, with D possibly TRBD2 on 5 matching bases. Trimming shortened V by 2 bases and J by 8 bases, and 19 bases separated the two germline ends. The CDR3 sequence is 16 residues long. In DNA form, the CDR3 reads TGTGCCAGCAGTTTACTCAGTCCGGGGTCTCGGGATGAGCAGTTCTTC. It yields the protein CASSLLSPGSRDEQFF.

This clonotype has just one count. As DNA, the CDR3 is TGTGCCAGCGGGTCGGACAGGGTCTCGCTTGACGAGCAGTACTTC. As protein: CASGSDRVSLDEQYF. J is TRBJ2-7 and V is TRBV2; TRBD1 matches at 8 bases. Germline V gene lookup returns CDR1 SNHLY and CDR2 FYNNEI. The CDR3 runs to 15 residues. The ends lost 8 bases at V and 5 bases at J; junction bases unmatched: 14. The entire variable domain, with the rest obtained from reference TRBV2 and TRBJ2-7, is as follows: EPEVTQTPSHQVTQMGQEVILRCVPISNHLYFYWYRQILGQKVEFLVSFYNNEISEKSEIFDDQFSVERPDGSNFTLKIRSTKLEDSAMYFCASGSDRVSLDEQYFGPGTRLTVT.

The gene calls are TRBV28 and TRBJ2-1; D is undetermined. V lost 6 bases to trimming and J lost 9 bases, with 24 bases between them. Germline-derived CDR1 and CDR2 are MDHEN and SYDVKM. This CDR3 has 16 residues. This CDR3 reads CASSRDTARRGFEQFF. As DNA, the CDR3 is TGTGCCAGCAGCCGAGATACGGCGAGACGAGGCTTTGAGCAGTTCTTC.

This chain joins TRBV20-1 and TRBJ1-6; TRBD1 matches 8 bases. The V segment lost 1 base and the J segment 0 bases; nucleotides outside the gene matches: 5. CDR1 is DFQATT and CDR2 is SNEGSKA in the germline V gene (reference sequence). The CDR3 loop spans 17 amino acids. The CDR3 DNA sequence: TGCAGTGCTAGAGGGGACAGGAGTAGCTCCTATAATTCACCCCTCCACTTT. This encodes CSARGDRSSSYNSPLHF.

The chain is built from TRBV12-3 or TRBV12-4 and TRBJ2-7; 7 nucleotides align to TRBD1. There are 16 residues in the CDR3. The trim removed 3 bases at V and 2 bases at J, leaving 10 bases unmatched. The CDR3 coding sequence is TGTGCCAGCAGTTTTGCAGGGGGTTTCGGGGCCTACGAGCAGTACTTC. Residues: CASSFAGGFGAYEQYF.

This clonotype was seen only once. The V gene is TRBV7-2, the J gene TRBJ1-6, with TRBD1 matching over 7 bases. This CDR3 spans 16 amino acids. Germline V lookup: CDR1 SGHTA, CDR2 FQGNSA. The J segment lost 7 bases and the V segment lost 6 bases, leaving 12 bases of the junction unmatched. CDR3 residues: CASRIYGTADNSPLHF. CDR3 nucleotides: TGTGCCAGCAGGATATACGGGACAGCCGACAATTCACCCCTCCACTTT.

This clonotype was found a few times. The V call is TRBV4-1, the J call TRBJ2-3; 9 bases align to TRBD2. With V trimmed by 3 bases and J by 2 bases, 3 bases remained unmatched. CDR3 length equals 15 residues. The V gene's germline CDR1 is MGHRA and CDR2 YSYEKL. CDR3 amino acids: CASSHLAGLTDTQYF. The CDR3 DNA reads TGCGCCAGCAGCCACCTAGCGGGGCTCACAGATACGCAGTATTTT.

The V gene is TRBV7-8, the J gene TRBJ2-1; no reliable D call. V gave up 4 bases and J gave up 0 bases, with 13 bases separating them. CDR1 is SGHVS and CDR2 is FQNEAQ in the germline V gene. This CDR3 comprises 16 residues. The CDR3 region is CASSSGGIASYNEQFF. CDR3 in DNA: TGTGCCAGCAGCTCCGGCGGTATTGCCTCCTACAATGAGCAGTTCTTC.

V is TRBV21-1 and J is TRBJ1-2. TRBV21-1 is deemed a pseudogene. This CDR3 spans 13 amino acids. CDR3 bases: TGTGCCAGCTTTCGATACCAGGACCATGGCTACACCTTC. Protein sequence: CASFRYQDHGYTF.

This clonotype was counted ten times or more. The chain uses TRBV12-3 or TRBV12-4 and TRBJ2-1; 7 nucleotides align to TRBD2. The CDR3 loop spans 15 amino acids. V lost 7 bases, J lost 4 bases, and 10 bases stayed unmatched. CDR3 nucleotides: TGTGCCAGCACCCACGGCCGGGGGGATTACAATGAGCAGTTCTTC. Translated, it gives CASTHGRGDYNEQFF.